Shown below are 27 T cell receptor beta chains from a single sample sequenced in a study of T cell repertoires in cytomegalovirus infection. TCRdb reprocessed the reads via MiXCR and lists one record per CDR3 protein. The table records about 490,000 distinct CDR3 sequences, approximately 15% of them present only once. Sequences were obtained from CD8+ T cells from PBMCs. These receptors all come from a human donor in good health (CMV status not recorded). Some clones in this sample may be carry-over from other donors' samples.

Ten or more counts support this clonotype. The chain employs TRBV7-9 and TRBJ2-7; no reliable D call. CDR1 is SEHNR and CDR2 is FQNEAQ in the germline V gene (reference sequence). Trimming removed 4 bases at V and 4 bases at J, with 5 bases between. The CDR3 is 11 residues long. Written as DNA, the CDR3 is TGTGCCAGCAGCTCCCAGTACGAGCAGTACTTC. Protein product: CASSSQYEQYF.

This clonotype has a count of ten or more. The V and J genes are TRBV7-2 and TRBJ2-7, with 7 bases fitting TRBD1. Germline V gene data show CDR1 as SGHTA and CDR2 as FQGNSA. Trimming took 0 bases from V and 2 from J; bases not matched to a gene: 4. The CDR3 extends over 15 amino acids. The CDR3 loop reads CASSLAGQATYEQYF. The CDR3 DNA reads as TGTGCCAGCAGCTTAGCTGGACAGGCGACCTACGAGCAGTACTTC. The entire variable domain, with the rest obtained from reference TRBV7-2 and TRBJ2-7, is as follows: GAGVSQSPSNKVTEKGKDVELRCDPISGHTALYWYRQSLGQGLEFLIYFQGNSAPDKSGLPSDRFSAERTGGSVSTLTIQRTQQEDSAVYLCASSLAGQATYEQYFGPGTRLTVT.

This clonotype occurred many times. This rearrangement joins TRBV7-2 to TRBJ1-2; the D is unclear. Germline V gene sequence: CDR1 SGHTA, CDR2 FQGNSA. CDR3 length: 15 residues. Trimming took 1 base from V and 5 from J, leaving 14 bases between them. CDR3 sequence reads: CASSLGPLKEYGYTF. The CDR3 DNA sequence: TGTGCCAGCAGCTTAGGACCCCTAAAGGAGTATGGCTACACCTTC.

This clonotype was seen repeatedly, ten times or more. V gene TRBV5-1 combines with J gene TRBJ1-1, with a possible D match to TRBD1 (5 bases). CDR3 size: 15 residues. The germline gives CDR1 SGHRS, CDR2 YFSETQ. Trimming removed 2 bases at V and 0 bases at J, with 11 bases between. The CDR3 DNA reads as TGCGCCAGCAGCTTTAATTCGGGGCTGAACACTGAAGCTTTCTTT. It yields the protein CASSFNSGLNTEAFF.

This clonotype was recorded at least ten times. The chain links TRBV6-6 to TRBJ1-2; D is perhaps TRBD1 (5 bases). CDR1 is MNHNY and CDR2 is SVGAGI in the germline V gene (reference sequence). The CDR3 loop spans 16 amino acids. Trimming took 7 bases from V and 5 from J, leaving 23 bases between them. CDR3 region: CASTAPGEGFGYGYTF. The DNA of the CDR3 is TGTGCCAGCACCGCCCCGGGGGAAGGGTTCGGATATGGCTACACCTTC.

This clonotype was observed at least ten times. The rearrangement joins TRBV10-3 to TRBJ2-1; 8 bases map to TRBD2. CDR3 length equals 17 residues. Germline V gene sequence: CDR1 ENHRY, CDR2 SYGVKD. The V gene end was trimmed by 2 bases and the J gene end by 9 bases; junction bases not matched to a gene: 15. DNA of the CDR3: TGTGCCATCAGTGAGAGCTCGTCGGGTAGCGGGGTGGGTGAGCAGTTCTTC. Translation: CAISESSSGSGVGEQFF.

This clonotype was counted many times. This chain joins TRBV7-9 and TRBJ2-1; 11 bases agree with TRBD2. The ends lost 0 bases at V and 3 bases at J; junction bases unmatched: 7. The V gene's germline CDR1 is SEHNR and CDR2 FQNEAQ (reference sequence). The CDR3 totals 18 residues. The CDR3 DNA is TGTGCCAGCAGCTTAGCGCGGCTAGCGGGAGGTCGCTACAATGAGCAGTTCTTC. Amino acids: CASSLARLAGGRYNEQFF.

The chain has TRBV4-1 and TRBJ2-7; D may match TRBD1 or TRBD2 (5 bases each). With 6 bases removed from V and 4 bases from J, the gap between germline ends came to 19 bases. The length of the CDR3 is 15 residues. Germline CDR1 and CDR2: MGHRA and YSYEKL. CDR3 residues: CASSVLGESPYEQYF. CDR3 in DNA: TGCGCCAGCAGTGTCTTAGGGGAGAGCCCTTACGAGCAGTACTTC.

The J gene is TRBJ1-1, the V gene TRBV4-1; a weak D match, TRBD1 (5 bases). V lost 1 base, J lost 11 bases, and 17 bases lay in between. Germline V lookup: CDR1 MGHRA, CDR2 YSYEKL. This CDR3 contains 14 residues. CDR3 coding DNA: TGCGCCAGCAGCCAAGGTGACAGTGGATTCGGGGCTTTCTTT. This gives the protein CASSQGDSGFGAFF.

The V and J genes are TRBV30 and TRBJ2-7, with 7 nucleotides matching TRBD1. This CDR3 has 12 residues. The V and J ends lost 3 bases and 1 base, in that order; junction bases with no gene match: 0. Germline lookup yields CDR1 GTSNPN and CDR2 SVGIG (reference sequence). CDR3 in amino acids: CAWRGQSYEQYF. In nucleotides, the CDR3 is TGTGCCTGGAGGGGACAGTCCTACGAGCAGTACTTC.

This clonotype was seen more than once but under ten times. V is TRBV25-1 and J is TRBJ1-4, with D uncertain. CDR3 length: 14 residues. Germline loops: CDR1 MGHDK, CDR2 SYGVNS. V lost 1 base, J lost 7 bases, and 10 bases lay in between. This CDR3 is CASSEFKKGEKLFF. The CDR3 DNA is TGTGCCAGCAGTGAATTTAAAAAGGGTGAAAAACTGTTTTTT.

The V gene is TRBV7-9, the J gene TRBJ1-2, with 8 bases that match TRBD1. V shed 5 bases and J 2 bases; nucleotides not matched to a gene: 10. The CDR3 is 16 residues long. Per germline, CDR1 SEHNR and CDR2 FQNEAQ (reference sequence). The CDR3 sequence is CASSTEGRDRNYGYTF. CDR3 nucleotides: TGTGCCAGCAGCACGGAGGGGAGGGACAGGAACTATGGCTACACCTTC.

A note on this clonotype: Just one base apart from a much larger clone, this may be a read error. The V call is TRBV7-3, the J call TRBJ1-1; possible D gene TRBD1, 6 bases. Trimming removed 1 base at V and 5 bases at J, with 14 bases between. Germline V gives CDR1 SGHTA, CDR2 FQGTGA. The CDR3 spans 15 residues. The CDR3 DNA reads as TGTGCCAGCAGCTTAAGGGGGCATGGGGGAACTGAAGCTTTCTTT. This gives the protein CASSLRGHGGTEAFF. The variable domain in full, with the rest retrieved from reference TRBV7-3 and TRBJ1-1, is GAGVSQTPSNKVTEKGKYVELRCDPISGHTALYWYRQSLGQGPEFLIYFQGTGAADDSGLPNDRFFAVRPEGSVSTLKIQRTERGDSAVYLCASSLRGHGGTEAFFGQGTRLTVV.

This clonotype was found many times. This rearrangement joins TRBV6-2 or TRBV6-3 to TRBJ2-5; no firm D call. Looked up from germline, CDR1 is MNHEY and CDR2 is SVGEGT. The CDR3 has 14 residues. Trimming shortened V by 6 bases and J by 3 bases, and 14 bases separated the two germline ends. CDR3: CASSPPRTKETQYF. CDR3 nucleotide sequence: TGTGCCAGCAGCCCCCCTCGGACGAAAGAGACCCAGTACTTC.

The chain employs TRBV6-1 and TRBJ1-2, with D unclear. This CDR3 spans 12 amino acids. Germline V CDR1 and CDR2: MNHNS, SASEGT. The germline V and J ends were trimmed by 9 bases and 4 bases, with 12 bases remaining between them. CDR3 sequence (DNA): TGTGCCAGTGGTACCCTAAGCTATGGCTACACCTTC. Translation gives CASGTLSYGYTF.

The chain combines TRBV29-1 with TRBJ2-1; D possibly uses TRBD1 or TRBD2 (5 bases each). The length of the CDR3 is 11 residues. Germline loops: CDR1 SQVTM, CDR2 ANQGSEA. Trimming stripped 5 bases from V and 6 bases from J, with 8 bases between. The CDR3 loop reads CSVRGRNEQFF. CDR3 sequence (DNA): TGCAGCGTTAGGGGACGCAATGAGCAGTTCTTC.

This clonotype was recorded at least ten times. In DNA form, the CDR3 reads TGTGCCAGCAGCTGGGCCGGGACAGGGGACACTGAAGCTTTCTTT. Protein sequence: CASSWAGTGDTEAFF. The rearrangement uses TRBV7-9 and TRBJ1-1; 10 bases map to TRBD1. The V segment lost 4 bases and the J segment 3 bases; nucleotides outside the gene matches: 5. CDR1 is SEHNR, CDR2 FQNEAQ, per germline (reference sequence). The CDR3 has 15 amino acids. Full variable domain (remainder filled in from reference TRBV7-9 and TRBJ1-1): DTGVSQNPRHKITKRGQNVTFRCDPISEHNRLYWYRQTLGQGPEFLTYFQNEAQLEKSRLLSDRFSAERPKGSFSTLEIQRTEQGDSAMYLCASSWAGTGDTEAFFGQGTRLTVV.

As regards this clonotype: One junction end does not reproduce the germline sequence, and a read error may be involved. CDR3 residues: CASSSQVSRPYSSPLHF. DNA for the CDR3: TGCGCCAGCAGCTCGCAGGTTTCAAGACCTTATAGTTCACCCCTCCACTTT. The V gene is TRBV5-1, the J gene TRBJ1-6, with D uncertain. Germline values: CDR1 SGHRS, CDR2 YFSETQ. CDR3 length: 17 amino acids. Full variable domain (rest looked up from reference TRBV5-1 and TRBJ1-6): KAGVTQTPRYLIKTRGQQVTLSCSPISGHRSVSWYQQTPGQGLQFLFEYFSETQRNKGNFPGRFSGRQFSNSRSEMNVSTLELGDSALYLCASSSQVSRPYSSPLHFGNGTRLTVT.

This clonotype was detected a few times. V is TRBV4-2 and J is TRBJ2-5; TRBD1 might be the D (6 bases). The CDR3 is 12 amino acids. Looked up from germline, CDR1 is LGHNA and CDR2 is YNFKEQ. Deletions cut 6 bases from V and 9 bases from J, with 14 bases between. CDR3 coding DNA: TGTGCCAGCAGAACCGGAGCAGGGGCCCAGTACTTC. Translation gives CASRTGAGAQYF.

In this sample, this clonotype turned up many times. CDR3 in amino acids: CASSPPAGGTYEQYF. In DNA form, the CDR3 reads TGTGCCAGCAGCCCTCCGGCGGGAGGAACCTACGAGCAGTACTTC. V usage is TRBV12-3 or TRBV12-4 and J usage is TRBJ2-7, with 8 bases that match TRBD2. This CDR3 is 15 amino acids long. The junction had 9 bases not matched to a gene; V was cut back by 6 bases and J by 2 bases.

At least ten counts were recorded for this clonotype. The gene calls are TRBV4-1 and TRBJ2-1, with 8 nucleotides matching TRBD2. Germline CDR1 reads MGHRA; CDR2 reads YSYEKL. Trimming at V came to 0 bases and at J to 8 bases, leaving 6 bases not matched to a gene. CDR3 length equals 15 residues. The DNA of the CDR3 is TGCGCCAGCAGCCAAGAAGGCGGGGGGATCGATGAGCAGTTCTTC. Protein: CASSQEGGGIDEQFF.

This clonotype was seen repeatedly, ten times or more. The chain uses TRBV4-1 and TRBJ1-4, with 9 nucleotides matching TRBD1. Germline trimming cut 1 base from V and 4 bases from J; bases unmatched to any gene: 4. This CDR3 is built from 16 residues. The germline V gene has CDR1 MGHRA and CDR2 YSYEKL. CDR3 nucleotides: TGCGCCAGCAGCCAAGCATTGACAGGGGGTAATGAAAAACTGTTTTTT. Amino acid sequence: CASSQALTGGNEKLFF.

This CDR3 is CASRKGTSTGELFF. The DNA of the CDR3 is TGTGCCAGCAGGAAGGGGACTAGCACCGGGGAGCTGTTTTTT. This chain uses TRBV7-3 with TRBJ2-2, with 8 positions matching TRBD2. V lost 6 bases, J lost 4 bases, and 4 bases stayed unmatched. Germline CDR1 is SGHTA and CDR2 is FQGTGA. This CDR3 contains 14 residues. Complete variable domain (other parts from reference TRBV7-3 and TRBJ2-2): GAGVSQTPSNKVTEKGKYVELRCDPISGHTALYWYRQSLGQGPEFLIYFQGTGAADDSGLPNDRFFAVRPEGSVSTLKIQRTERGDSAVYLCASRKGTSTGELFFGEGSRLTVL.

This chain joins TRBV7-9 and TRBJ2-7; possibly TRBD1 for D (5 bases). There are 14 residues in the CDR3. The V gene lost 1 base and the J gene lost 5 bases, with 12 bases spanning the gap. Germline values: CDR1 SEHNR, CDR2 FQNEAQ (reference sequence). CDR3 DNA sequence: TGTGCCAGCAGCTTAGAAGGGGCGTCGGACGAGCAGTACTTC. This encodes CASSLEGASDEQYF.

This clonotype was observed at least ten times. Here the CDR3 reads CASSLTPAGGTYEQYF. The CDR3 DNA follows: TGTGCCAGCAGCTTAACTCCAGCGGGAGGGACCTACGAGCAGTACTTC. The rearrangement uses TRBV7-2 and TRBJ2-7; 10 bases agree with TRBD2. V shed 2 bases and J 2 bases; nucleotides not matched to a gene: 6. The CDR3 loop spans 16 amino acids. CDR1 is SGHTA, CDR2 FQGNSA, per germline.

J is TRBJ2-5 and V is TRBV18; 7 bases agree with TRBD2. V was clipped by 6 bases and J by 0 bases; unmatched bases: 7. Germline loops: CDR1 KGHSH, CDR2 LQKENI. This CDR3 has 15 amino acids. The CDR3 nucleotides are TGTGCCAGCTCCGGGGGGTCTTACTACCAAGAGACCCAGTACTTC. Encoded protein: CASSGGSYYQETQYF. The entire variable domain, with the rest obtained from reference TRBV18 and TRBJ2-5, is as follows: NAGVMQNPRHLVRRRGQEARLRCSPMKGHSHVYWYRQLPEEGLKFMVYLQKENIIDESGMPKERFSAEFPKEGPSILRIQQVVRGDSAAYFCASSGGSYYQETQYFGPGTRLLVL.

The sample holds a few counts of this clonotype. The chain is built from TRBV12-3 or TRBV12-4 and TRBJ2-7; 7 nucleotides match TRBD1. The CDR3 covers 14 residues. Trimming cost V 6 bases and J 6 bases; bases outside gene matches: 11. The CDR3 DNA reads TGTGCCAGCAGCGCTACAGGGGTCCGTTCCGAGCAGTACTTC. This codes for CASSATGVRSEQYF.